This T cell receptor (beta chain) was recorded in a study of blood T cell repertoires in COVID-19. Overall study context: Donors in the United States, Italy and Spain gave samples during acute or convalescent COVID-19. PBMCs, B-cell-depleted T cells, or T cells were the source of the cDNA or gDNA that made up the material.

Seattle patients were enrolled while actively infected and followed longitudinally. Measured with immunoSEQ multiplex PCR; TCRdb has only the in-frame clones, and not every one. The sample includes fewer than 400,000 clones, 85% to 90% of them seen just once. The clonotype comes from a woman under 40 with COVID-19, enrolled during active disease. The specimen was peripheral blood.

Here the CDR3 DNA reads TGTGCCAGCAGCCAAATCCGGGAAGGTCGAGAGACCCAGTACTTC. Translated: CASSQIREGRETQYF. V gene TRBV4-2 combines with J gene TRBJ2-5; weak D call: TRBD2 (5 bases). This CDR3 has 15 residues. Between the trimmed V and J ends, which lost 2 bases and 4 bases, there was a span of 14 bases. CDR1 and CDR2 from the germline V gene are LGHNA and YNFKEQ.